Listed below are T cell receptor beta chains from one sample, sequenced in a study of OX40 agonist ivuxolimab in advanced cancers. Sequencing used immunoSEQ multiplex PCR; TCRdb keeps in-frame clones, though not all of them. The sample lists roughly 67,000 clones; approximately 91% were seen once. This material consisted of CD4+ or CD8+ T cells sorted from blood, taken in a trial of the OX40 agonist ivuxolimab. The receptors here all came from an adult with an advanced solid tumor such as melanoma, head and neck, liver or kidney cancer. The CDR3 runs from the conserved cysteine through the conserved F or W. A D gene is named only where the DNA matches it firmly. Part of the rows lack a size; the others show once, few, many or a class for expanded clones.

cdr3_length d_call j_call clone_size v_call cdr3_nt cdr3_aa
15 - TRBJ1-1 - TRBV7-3 TGTGCCAGCAGCTTAACGGGTGGTCAGGGCGCTGAAGCTTTCTTT CASSLTGGQGAEAFF
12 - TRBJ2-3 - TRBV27 TGTGCCAGCAGCCCCCGGTCAGATACGCAGTATTTT CASSPRSDTQYF
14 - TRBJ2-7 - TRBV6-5 TGTGCCAGCAGTCCGGGACCGGGCTCCTACGAGCAGTACTTC CASSPGPGSYEQYF
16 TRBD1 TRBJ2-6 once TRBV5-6 TGTGCCAGCAGCGAAACAGGGGACCCTGGGGCCAACGTCCTGACTTTC CASSETGDPGANVLTF
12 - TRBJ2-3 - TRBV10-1 TGCGCCAGTGGTCCGAACACAGATACGCAGTATTTT CASGPNTDTQYF
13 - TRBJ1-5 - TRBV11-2 TGTGCCAGCAGCTTAGAGGACAATCAGCCCCAGCATTTT CASSLEDNQPQHF
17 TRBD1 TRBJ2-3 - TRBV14 TGTGCCAGCAGCCAAGATCAAGGGACAGTCTACACAGATACGCAGTATTTT CASSQDQGTVYTDTQYF
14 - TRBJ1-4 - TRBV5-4 TGTGCCAGCAGCTCGCCCGAAGGAGATGGAAAACTGTTTTTT CASSSPEGDGKLFF
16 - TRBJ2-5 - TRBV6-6 TGTGCCAGCAGACGGCTCCGGGCCACGCCCCAAGAGACCCAGTACTTC CASRRLRATPQETQYF
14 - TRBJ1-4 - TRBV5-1 TGCGCCAGCAAAGCCTCGACGGGGAATGAAAAACTGTTTTTT CASKASTGNEKLFF
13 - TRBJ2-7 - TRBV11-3 TGTGCCAGCAGCTTAGATGTTTCTCGGGAGCAGTACTTC CASSLDVSREQYF
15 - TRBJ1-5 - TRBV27 TGTGCCAGCAGTTTACGGGTCCCTCGCAATCAGCCCCAGCATTTT CASSLRVPRNQPQHF
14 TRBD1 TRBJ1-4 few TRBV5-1 TGCGCCAGCAGCTGGACAGGGGGGGTCAAAAAACTGTTTTTT CASSWTGGVKKLFF
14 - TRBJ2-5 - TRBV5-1 TGCGCCAGCAGCTTGGAGGCAGGGGTGACGACCCAGTACTTC CASSLEAGVTTQYF
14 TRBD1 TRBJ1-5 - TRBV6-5 TGTGCCAGCACCCAGGGGGCGATTAATCAGCCCCAGCATTTT CASTQGAINQPQHF
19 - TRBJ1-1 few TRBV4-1 TGCGCCAGCAGCCAGGCCACTTTCCCCGTTCGGGGGATGAACACTGAAGCTTTCTTT CASSQATFPVRGMNTEAFF
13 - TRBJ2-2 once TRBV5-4 TGTGCCAGCAGCCGCGGGAACACCGGGGAGCTGTTTTTT CASSRGNTGELFF
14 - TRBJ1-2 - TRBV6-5 TGTGCCAGCAGCAACGGGGTACGCACCCAGGGCTACACCTTC CASSNGVRTQGYTF
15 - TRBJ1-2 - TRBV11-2 TGTGCCAGCAGCTTAGATCTAGTCTCTTGGTATGGCTACACCTTC CASSLDLVSWYGYTF
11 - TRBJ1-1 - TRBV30 TGTGCCTGGAGTGTGGGGTTCGAAGCTTTCTTT CAWSVGFEAFF
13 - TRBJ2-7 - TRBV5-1 TGCGCCAGCAGCGAGAGGGACAACTACGAGCAGTACTTC CASSERDNYEQYF
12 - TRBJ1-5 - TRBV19 TGTGCCAGTAGTATAGTTAATCAGCCCCAGCATTTT CASSIVNQPQHF
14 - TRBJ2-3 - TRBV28 TGTGCCAGCAGTTTAGGGCAGGGGTACGATACGCAGTATTTT CASSLGQGYDTQYF
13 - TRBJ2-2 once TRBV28 TGTGCCAGCAGTTACCAGAACACCGGGGAGCTGTTTTTT CASSYQNTGELFF
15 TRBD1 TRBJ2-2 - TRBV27 TGTGCCAGCAGACCAGGGGGCGTAAGGTCCGGGGAGCTGTTTTTT CASRPGGVRSGELFF
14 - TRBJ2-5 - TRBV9 TGTGCCAGCAGCGTAGGGGCCTCCGGCCAGGCCCAGTACTTC CASSVGASGQAQYF
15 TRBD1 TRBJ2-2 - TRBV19 TGTGCCAGTCACCCCGGGACAGGGGGCACCGGGGAGCTGTTTTTT CASHPGTGGTGELFF
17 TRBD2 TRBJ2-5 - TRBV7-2 TGTGCCAGCAGCTTAAGGGGGAGCGGGAGGGCCTCCGAGACCCAGTACTTC CASSLRGSGRASETQYF
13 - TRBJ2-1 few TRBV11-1 TGTGCCAGCAACCGGGGGGCCGGAAATGAGCAGTTCTTC CASNRGAGNEQFF
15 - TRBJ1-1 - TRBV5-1 TGCGCCAGCAGCTTGGCCGAACAGCGAGGAAGTGAAGCTTTCTTT CASSLAEQRGSEAFF
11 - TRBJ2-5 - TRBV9 TGTGCCAGCAGCGTGCAAGAGACCCAGTACTTC CASSVQETQYF
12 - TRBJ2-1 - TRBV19 TGTGCCAGTAGTATACCCCCCTATGAGCAGTTCTTC CASSIPPYEQFF